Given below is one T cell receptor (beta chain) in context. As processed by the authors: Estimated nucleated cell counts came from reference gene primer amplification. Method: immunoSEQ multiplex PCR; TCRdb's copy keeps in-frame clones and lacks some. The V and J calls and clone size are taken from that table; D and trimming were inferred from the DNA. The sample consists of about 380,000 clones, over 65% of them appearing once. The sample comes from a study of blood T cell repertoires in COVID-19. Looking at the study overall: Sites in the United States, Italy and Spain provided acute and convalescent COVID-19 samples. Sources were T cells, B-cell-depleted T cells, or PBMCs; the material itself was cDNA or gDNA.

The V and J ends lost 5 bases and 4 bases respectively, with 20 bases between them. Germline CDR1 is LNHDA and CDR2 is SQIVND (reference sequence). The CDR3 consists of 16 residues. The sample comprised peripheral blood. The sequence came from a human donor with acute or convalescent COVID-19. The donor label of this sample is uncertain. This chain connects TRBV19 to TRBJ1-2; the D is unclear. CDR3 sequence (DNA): TGTGCCAGTAGTCTGGGCAGCTACCTTTACCGCTATGGCTACACCTTC. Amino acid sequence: CASSLGSYLYRYGYTF. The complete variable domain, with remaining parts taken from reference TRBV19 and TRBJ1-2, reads DGGITQSPKYLFRKEGQNVTLSCEQNLNHDAMYWYRQDPGQGLRLIYYSQIVNDFQKGDIAEGYSVSREKKESFPLTVTSAQKNPTAFYLCASSLGSYLYRYGYTFGSGTRLTVV.